This entry is about one T cell receptor beta chain. CDR3 length equals 13 residues. Germline V gene sequence: CDR1 DFQATT, CDR2 SNEGSKA (reference sequence). The ends lost 5 bases at V and 7 bases at J; junction bases unmatched: 8. With random hexamers, 0.5 to 1 ug RNA was reverse transcribed. Amplification of TCR beta CDR3 across 54 Vbeta and 13 Jbeta was performed with immunoSEQ multiplex PCR. One entry per CDR3 protein, called by TCRdb with MiXCR from the immunoSEQ multiplex PCR reads. Of 200,000 to 250,000 distinct CDR3 sequences detected, about 94% appear once; the ten largest clones hold about 0.14%. The sample is drawn from a study of CD8 T cells in Susac syndrome.

The clonotype was recovered from a human donor with Susac syndrome. The sample comprised CD4+ T cells from PBMCs. V gene TRBV20-1 combines with J gene TRBJ2-1; the match to TRBD2 covers 7 bases. CDR3 DNA: TGCAGTGCTTCCTCGGGGGGAAATAATGAGCAGTTCTTC. Protein product: CSASSGGNNEQFF.